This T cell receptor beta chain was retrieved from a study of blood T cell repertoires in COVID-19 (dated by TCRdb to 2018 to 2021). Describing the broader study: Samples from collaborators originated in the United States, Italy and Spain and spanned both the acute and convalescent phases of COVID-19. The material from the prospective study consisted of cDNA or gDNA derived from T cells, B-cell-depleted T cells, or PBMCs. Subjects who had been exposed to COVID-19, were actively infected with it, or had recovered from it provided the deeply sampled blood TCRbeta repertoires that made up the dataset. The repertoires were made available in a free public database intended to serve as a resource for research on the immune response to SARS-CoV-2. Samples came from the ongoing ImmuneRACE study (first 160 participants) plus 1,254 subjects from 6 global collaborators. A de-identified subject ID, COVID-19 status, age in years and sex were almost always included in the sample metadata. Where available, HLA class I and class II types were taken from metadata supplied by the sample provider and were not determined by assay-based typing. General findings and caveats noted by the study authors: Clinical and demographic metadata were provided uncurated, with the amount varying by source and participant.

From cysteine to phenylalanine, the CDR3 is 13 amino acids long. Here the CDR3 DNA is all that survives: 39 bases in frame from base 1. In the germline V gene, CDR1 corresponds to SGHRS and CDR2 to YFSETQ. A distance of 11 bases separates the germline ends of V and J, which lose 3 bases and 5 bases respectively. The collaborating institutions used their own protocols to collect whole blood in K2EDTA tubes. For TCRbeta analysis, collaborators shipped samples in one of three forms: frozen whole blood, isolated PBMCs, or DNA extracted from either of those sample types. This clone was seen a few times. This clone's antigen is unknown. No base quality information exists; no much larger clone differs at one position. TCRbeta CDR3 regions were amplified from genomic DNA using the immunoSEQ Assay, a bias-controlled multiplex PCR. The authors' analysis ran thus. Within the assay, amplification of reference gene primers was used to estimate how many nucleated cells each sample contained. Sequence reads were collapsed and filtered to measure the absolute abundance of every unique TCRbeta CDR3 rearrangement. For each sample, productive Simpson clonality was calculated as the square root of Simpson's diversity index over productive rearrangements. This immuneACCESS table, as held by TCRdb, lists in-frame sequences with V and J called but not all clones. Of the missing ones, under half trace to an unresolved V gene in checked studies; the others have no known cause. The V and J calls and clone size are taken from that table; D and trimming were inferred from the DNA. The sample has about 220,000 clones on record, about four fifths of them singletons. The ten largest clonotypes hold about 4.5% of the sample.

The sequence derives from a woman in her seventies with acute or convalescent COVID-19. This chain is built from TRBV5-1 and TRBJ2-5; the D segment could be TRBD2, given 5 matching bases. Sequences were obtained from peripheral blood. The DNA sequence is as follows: TGCGCCAGCAGCTCCGGGAACGGCGAGACCCAGTACTTC. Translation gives CASSSGNGETQYF.